Listed below are T cell receptor beta chains from one sample, sequenced in a study of shared clonotypes between healthy human individuals. Assay: immunoSEQ multiplex PCR; the TCRdb copy retains only in-frame clones and omits some. The sample consists of about 2 million clones, over 85% of them appearing once. Sequencing was done on a sample of naive CD8+ T cells sorted from blood. These receptors came from a man between 18 and 29 years old in good health. Each CDR3 is given with its conserved first and last residue. Fields, in order: D gene, V gene, J gene, CDR3 protein. D genes are given only for firm matches.

>NA|TRBV7-9|TRBJ2-7
CASGDEVYEQYF
>NA|TRBV5-6|TRBJ2-5
CASSLDWAEETQYF
>NA|TRBV28|TRBJ1-6
CASSMGYNSPLHF
>TRBD1|TRBV7-9|TRBJ2-7
CASSSLLSGTAYEQYF
>TRBD1|TRBV6-6|TRBJ1-4
CASSLARDRVEEKLFF
>NA|TRBV6-5|TRBJ1-5
CASNTDRYSNQPQHF
>TRBD2|TRBV5-1|TRBJ2-3
CASSGVAGGITDTQYF
>NA|TRBV5-4|TRBJ2-5
CASSENRARGIFETQYF
>NA|TRBV4-1|TRBJ1-2
CASSQVTTGDYGYTF
>NA|TRBV6-5|TRBJ1-1
CASSYREGDTEAFF
>TRBD2|TRBV6-6|TRBJ2-3
CASSLIAGSGYTQYF
>NA|TRBV6-5|TRBJ1-3
CASNTGSGNTIYF
>TRBD1|TRBV7-9|TRBJ2-7
CASGGQGDEQYF
>NA|TRBV5-1|TRBJ2-1
CASSLERGAYNEQFF
>TRBD2|TRBV7-9|TRBJ2-1
CASSGRLAGGPRNEQFF
>TRBD1|TRBV4-3|TRBJ2-5
CASSQGQGWETQYF